This T cell receptor (beta chain) stems from a study of technical replicates of blood from several donors. The protocol was immunoSEQ multiplex PCR, while the TCRdb copy is restricted to in-frame clones and leaves out a portion. The sample records 55,000 to 75,000 clones, roughly 94% being singletons. CDR1 is LNHDA, CDR2 SQIVND, per germline (reference sequence). Trimming cost V 5 bases and J 3 bases; bases outside gene matches: 6. The CDR3 is 15 residues long. This clonotype was sampled from a human donor in good health. The V and J genes are TRBV19 and TRBJ1-5, with 8 bases matching TRBD1. The sequencing sample was made of T cells isolated from PBMCs. CDR3 bases: TGTGCCAGTAGTTTGGGGACAGGCCTCAATCAGCCCCAGCATTTT. Amino acid sequence: CASSLGTGLNQPQHF.